The T cell receptor beta chain described here comes from a study of blood T cell repertoires in COVID-19. Across the study: Researchers got acute and convalescent COVID-19 samples from the United States, Italy and Spain. PBMCs, B-cell-depleted T cells, or T cells provided the cDNA or gDNA that made up the material.

In the authors' workflow: Reference gene primers were amplified, and this amplification served to estimate nucleated cell counts. Sequencing used immunoSEQ multiplex PCR; TCRdb keeps in-frame clones, though not all of them. From that table come the V and J calls and clone size; the DNA was used to work out D and trimming. The sample lists 95,000 to 120,000 clones, roughly 80% seen once, with roughly 1.5% in the top ten. In germline, CDR1 is SGHRS, CDR2 YFSETQ. V lost 5 bases and J 5 bases, leaving 13 bases between the germline ends. This CDR3 region has 14 residues. This receptor was taken from a middle-aged man with acute or convalescent COVID-19. V and J are TRBV5-1 and TRBJ1-4; TRBD1 might be the D (6 bases). Sequenced input: peripheral blood. In DNA, the CDR3 is TGCGCCAGCAGTCGGACAGCGGCGAATGAAAAACTGTTTTTT. Its translation is CASSRTAANEKLFF.